The 6 T cell receptor beta chains given below trace back to one sample, sequenced in a study of human T cells and chemical hapten exposure. TCRdb reprocessed the RACE reads with MiXCR, giving one entry per CDR3 protein. The table records roughly 100,000 distinct CDR3 sequences, 9.3% of them present only once. Time point meaning: patch test 2, 6 weeks after DPC sensitization. Noted treatment: therapeutic diphenylcyclopropenone sensitization with weekly scalp DPC. Sequences were derived from whole blood, sampled in connection with sensitization to the hapten diphenylcyclopropenone (DPC). Receptor source: a woman between 40 and 50 years old with alopecia areata. Some clones in this sample may be carry-over from other donors' samples.

This clonotype was counted at least ten times. In nucleotides, the CDR3 is TGTGCCAGCACTCCACGACTAGCGGGAAGCAATGAGCAGTTCTTC. Translated: CASTPRLAGSNEQFF. The chain couples TRBV2 to TRBJ2-1, with TRBD2 matching over 11 bases. Trimming cost V 7 bases and J 6 bases; bases outside gene matches: 8. Germline V gives CDR1 SNHLY, CDR2 FYNNEI. CDR3 size: 15 residues.

This clonotype was found a few times. The chain uses TRBV27 and TRBJ1-5; 7 bases agree with TRBD1. Per the germline V gene, CDR1 is MNHEY and CDR2 is SMNVEV (reference sequence). V shed 4 bases, J shed 2 bases, and the junction held 5 bases outside the gene matches. This CDR3 has 15 amino acids. The DNA for the CDR3 is TGTGCCAGCAGTTGGGGTCAGGGGGGCAATCAGCCCCAGCATTTT. This gives the protein CASSWGQGGNQPQHF.

This clonotype was observed at least ten times. V and J are TRBV3-1 and TRBJ2-3; TRBD1 matches at 8 bases. CDR3 length: 16 residues. Germline V CDR1 and CDR2: LGHDT, YNNKEL (reference sequence). With 4 bases clipped from V and 1 base from J, the junction kept 7 bases outside the gene matches. The CDR3 region is CASSPHRTGRTDTQYF. The CDR3 nucleotides are TGTGCCAGCAGCCCCCACCGGACAGGGCGCACAGATACGCAGTATTTT.

This clonotype was counted ten times or more. The rearrangement links TRBV7-3 to TRBJ1-1; 9 bases are a match to TRBD1. V lost 5 bases and J lost 8; bases outside the gene matches: 3. The germline CDR1 and CDR2 sequences are SGHTA and FQGTGA. The CDR3 is made up of 12 amino acids. CDR3 in amino acids: CASSAGTGEAFF. Written as DNA, the CDR3 is TGTGCCAGCAGCGCCGGGACAGGGGAAGCTTTCTTT.

This clonotype was counted between two and nine times. J is TRBJ2-7 and V is TRBV4-3; 8 bases line up with TRBD2. After removal of 2 bases from V and 1 base from J, the junction contained 7 bases not matched to a gene. The CDR3 length is 16 residues. Per germline, CDR1 LGHNA and CDR2 YSLEER. Here the CDR3 reads CASSQTGTSGSYEQYF. CDR3 nucleotides: TGCGCCAGCAGCCAAACCGGGACTAGTGGGTCCTACGAGCAGTACTTC.

This clonotype was recorded at least ten times. The chain is built from TRBV29-1 and TRBJ2-3, with D perhaps being TRBD1 or TRBD2 (6 bases each). The ends were cut back, 3 bases at V and 2 bases at J, with 9 bases in the middle. CDR1 is SQVTM and CDR2 is ANQGSEA in the germline V gene. This CDR3 is built from 13 residues. This chain's CDR3 is CSVDGGPTDTQYF. CDR3 DNA sequence: TGCAGCGTTGATGGGGGGCCCACAGATACGCAGTATTTT.